These 31 T cell receptor beta chains were all obtained from the same sample, sequenced in a study of PD-1 blockade in classical Hodgkin lymphoma. Clones were read by immunoSEQ multiplex PCR, and TCRdb kept only the in-frame ones, dropping some. Of over 20,000 clones listed, 73% are singletons. Every single patient, without exception, relapsed after autologous stem cell transplantation, and brentuximab vedotin exposure varied. Sequencing was performed on peripheral blood mononuclear cells (PBMCs), taken before the second cycle of nivolumab. The receptors were gathered from a human donor with classical Hodgkin lymphoma.

The chain uses TRBV23-1 and TRBJ2-5; maybe TRBD1 (6 bases). TRBV23-1 is an ORF for which the function is uncertain. CDR3 length: 13 residues. V shed 8 bases and J shed 5 bases, with 15 bases lying between them. The CDR3 is CASGNRARETQYF. The CDR3 region has the DNA TGCGCCAGCGGCAACAGGGCCAGGGAGACCCAGTACTTC.

This chain joins TRBV13 and TRBJ2-3; D unresolved. The CDR3 length is 12 residues. Germline-derived CDR1 and CDR2 are PRHDT and FYEKMQ (reference sequence). V lost 5 bases and J lost 8, with 11 bases in between. The chain's CDR3 is CASSPPTGTQYF. CDR3 DNA: TGTGCCAGCAGCCCCCCGACGGGTACGCAGTATTTT.

The chain carries TRBV28 and TRBJ2-6; a possible D gene is TRBD1 (7 bases). Germline-derived CDR1 and CDR2 are MDHEN and SYDVKM. This CDR3 contains 17 residues. V was trimmed by 4 bases and J by 4 bases, leaving 17 bases between them. The CDR3 loop is CASSSGDSSAGANVLTF. Written as DNA, the CDR3 is TGTGCCAGCAGTTCGGGGGACAGCTCGGCGGGGGCCAACGTCCTGACTTTC.

The chain links TRBV27 to TRBJ1-1; no clear D. The CDR3 length is 13 residues. The V gene lost 5 bases and the J gene lost 1 base, with 8 bases spanning the gap. Germline-derived CDR1 and CDR2 are MNHEY and SMNVEV (reference sequence). The CDR3 region is CASSPGRNTEAFF. The CDR3 coding sequence is TGTGCCAGCAGTCCTGGACGGAACACTGAAGCTTTCTTT.

The genes are TRBV18 and TRBJ2-7; 9 bases are shared with TRBD1. The CDR3 runs 13 residues. Trimming took 6 bases from V and 5 from J; bases not matched to a gene: 5. CDR1 and CDR2 from the germline V gene are KGHSH and LQKENI. DNA of the CDR3: TGTGCCAGCTCCGAACAGGGGGCCGACGAGCAGTACTTC. Translating gives CASSEQGADEQYF.

On this clone itself: The junction and the germline gene differ at one end; a read error may be behind it. This chain joins TRBV27 and TRBJ1-6, with unresolved D. Germline CDR1 is MNHEY and CDR2 is SMNVEV (reference sequence). The CDR3 has 12 residues. The CDR3 DNA reads as TGTGCCAGCAGCTCCTTTAATTCACCCCTCCACTTT. Translating gives CASSSFNSPLHF.

The rearrangement uses TRBV29-1 and TRBJ2-7; D not resolved. V shed 5 bases and J shed 4 bases, with 6 bases lying between them. The CDR3 loop spans 10 amino acids. CDR1 SQVTM and CDR2 ANQGSEA come from the germline V gene. DNA for the CDR3: TGCAGCGTTTTGGAATACGAGCAGTACTTC. Translated: CSVLEYEQYF.

V and J are TRBV27 and TRBJ1-4, with D perhaps matching TRBD1 (6 bases). V dropped 4 bases and J dropped 4 bases, with 10 bases sitting between them. The CDR3 has 14 amino acids. The germline CDR1 and CDR2 sequences are MNHEY and SMNVEV (reference sequence). In DNA form, the CDR3 reads TGTGCCAGCAGTTACAGGGCTGTTAATGAAAAACTGTTTTTT. As protein: CASSYRAVNEKLFF.

The chain links TRBV27 to TRBJ2-1; a possible D gene is TRBD2 (6 bases). The V gene's germline CDR1 is MNHEY and CDR2 SMNVEV (reference sequence). Trimming stripped 3 bases from V and 12 bases from J, with 15 bases between. There are 13 residues in the CDR3. The CDR3 protein is CASSLRSRDSQFF. CDR3 DNA: TGTGCCAGCAGTTTGAGAAGCCGGGACTCGCAGTTCTTC.

This clone has a handful of counts. The rearrangement joins TRBV6-5 to TRBJ2-1; D ambiguous. Germline-derived CDR1 and CDR2 are MNHEY and SVGAGI. The V gene lost 0 bases and the J gene lost 14 bases, with 14 bases spanning the gap. The CDR3 spans 13 residues. The CDR3 protein is CASSYSPTDIEFF. The CDR3 DNA reads TGTGCCAGCAGTTACTCCCCGACCGACATAGAGTTCTTC.

This chain connects TRBV30 to TRBJ2-6; no clear D gene. Per germline, CDR1 GTSNPN and CDR2 SVGIG (reference sequence). CDR3 size: 17 residues. Trimming took 0 bases from V and 1 from J, leaving 13 bases between them. The CDR3 spells CAWSVSGWGSGANVLTF. The CDR3 bases are TGTGCCTGGAGTGTTTCCGGGTGGGGATCTGGGGCCAACGTCCTGACTTTC.

This clone was observed a few times. The chain links TRBV7-8 to TRBJ1-1; D is uncertain. Trimming took off 4 bases at V and 1 base at J, with 13 bases between the two ends. The CDR3 covers 15 residues. Germline assignment: CDR1 SGHVS and CDR2 FQNEAQ. CDR3 nucleotides: TGTGCCAGCAGCTCACTCCTGGCGGGGAACACTGAAGCTTTCTTT. Encoded protein: CASSSLLAGNTEAFF.

Comments on this clone: Other nucleotide sequences in the sample specify the same CDR3. The rearrangement uses TRBV5-4 and TRBJ2-7; possible D gene TRBD2, 6 bases. The germline V and J ends were trimmed by 0 bases and 1 base, with 8 bases remaining between them. The CDR3 has 14 residues. Germline CDR1 and CDR2: SGHNT and YYREEE (reference sequence). In DNA form, the CDR3 reads TGTGCCAGCAGCTTGGGGGGGGATTCCTACGAGCAGTACTTC. Residues: CASSLGGDSYEQYF.

CDR3 residues: CSVVFPGRWGTEAFF. CDR3 DNA: TGCAGCGTTGTCTTTCCAGGCCGATGGGGCACTGAAGCTTTCTTT. The chain is built from TRBV29-1 and TRBJ1-1, with unresolved D. Germline CDR1 SQVTM, CDR2 ANQGSEA. V lost 4 bases and J 4 bases, leaving 19 bases between the germline ends. The length of the CDR3 is 15 residues. Full variable domain (rest looked up from reference TRBV29-1 and TRBJ1-1): SAVISQKPSRDICQRGTSLTIQCQVDSQVTMMFWYRQQPGQSLTLIATANQGSEATYESGFVIDKFPISRPNLTFSTLTVSNMSPEDSSIYLCSVVFPGRWGTEAFFGQGTRLTVV.

The gene calls are TRBV19 and TRBJ2-6; 8 bases agree with TRBD2. Trimming cost V 10 bases and J 1 base; bases outside gene matches: 9. CDR1 is LNHDA, CDR2 SQIVND, per germline (reference sequence). The CDR3 contains 16 residues. The CDR3 DNA is TGTGCCACCGGGGGGGCAGCCGCATCTGGGGCCAACGTCCTGACTTTC. This encodes CATGGAAASGANVLTF.

A few counts support this clone. The V call is TRBV2, the J call TRBJ2-1, with D perhaps being TRBD1 or TRBD2 (7 bases each). Germline V gene data show CDR1 as SNHLY and CDR2 as FYNNEI. CDR3 size: 15 residues. Trimming shortened V by 5 bases and J by 4 bases, and 15 bases separated the two germline ends. CDR3 sequence: CASSPEAGQYNEQFF. CDR3 coding DNA: TGTGCCAGCAGTCCGGAAGCGGGACAGTACAATGAGCAGTTCTTC. Drawing the rest from reference TRBV2 and TRBJ2-1, the complete variable domain is EPEVTQTPSHQVTQMGQEVILRCVPISNHLYFYWYRQILGQKVEFLVSFYNNEISEKSEIFDDQFSVERPDGSNFTLKIRSTKLEDSAMYFCASSPEAGQYNEQFFGPGTRLTVL.

This chain links TRBV5-1 with TRBJ1-5; the D gene is possibly TRBD1 (6 bases). The CDR3 extends over 17 amino acids. Trimming stripped 0 bases from V and 0 bases from J, with 13 bases between. Per germline, CDR1 SGHRS and CDR2 YFSETQ. In DNA, the CDR3 is TGCGCCAGCAGCTTGGAACCGCAGGGGATTAGCAATCAGCCCCAGCATTTT. Amino acids: CASSLEPQGISNQPQHF.

This clone was found a few times. The chain is built from TRBV27 and TRBJ2-4, with D uncertain. V lost 5 bases and J lost 0, with 14 bases in between. CDR3 size: 16 residues. CDR1 MNHEY and CDR2 SMNVEV come from the germline V gene (reference sequence). The CDR3 sequence is CASSPESRGAKNIQYF. CDR3 bases: TGTGCCAGCAGTCCAGAGAGTAGAGGAGCCAAAAACATTCAGTACTTC.

The rearrangement joins TRBV15 to TRBJ2-4; 7 bases agree with TRBD1. Germline V lookup: CDR1 LNHNV, CDR2 YYDKDF (reference sequence). J lost 13 bases, V lost 1 base, and 4 bases had no gene match. This CDR3 has 12 amino acids. DNA for the CDR3: TGTGCCACCAGCAGAGCCGACAGGGACCAGTACTTC. Translation: CATSRADRDQYF.

This sequence joins TRBV5-1 and TRBJ1-1, with TRBD1 matching over 9 bases. Germline V gene data show CDR1 as SGHRS and CDR2 as YFSETQ. The CDR3 has 13 amino acids. The ends lost 6 bases at V and 6 bases at J; junction bases unmatched: 6. DNA of the CDR3: TGCGCCAGCAAAGAAGGGACAGGGCCTGAAGCTTTCTTT. Translated, it gives CASKEGTGPEAFF.

This clone was detected only a few times. The chain combines TRBV28 with TRBJ1-3; weak D call: TRBD1 (5 bases). V dropped 3 bases and J dropped 4 bases, with 13 bases sitting between them. The CDR3 contains 15 residues. The germline V gene has CDR1 MDHEN and CDR2 SYDVKM. This CDR3 is CASSLAGGPGNTIYF. In DNA, the CDR3 is TGTGCCAGCAGTTTGGCCGGGGGACCCGGAAACACCATATATTTT.

This clone turned up a few times. The chain combines TRBV6-5 with TRBJ1-2; D ambiguous. This CDR3 is 11 amino acids long. From germline, CDR1 is MNHEY and CDR2 SVGAGI. V was cut by 5 bases and J by 7 bases, with 8 bases left in between. CDR3 residues: CASSEMGGYTF. The CDR3 DNA reads as TGTGCCAGCAGTGAAATGGGTGGCTACACCTTC.

This clone has just a few counts. V and J are TRBV29-1 and TRBJ1-5; D gene uncertain. The length of the CDR3 is 18 residues. Germline CDR1 is SQVTM and CDR2 is ANQGSEA. Trimming left V 0 bases short and J 4 bases short, with 22 bases between. CDR3 protein: CSVEDLEELYSLNQPQHF. For the CDR3, the DNA is TGCAGCGTTGAAGATCTAGAAGAGCTCTACTCTCTAAATCAGCCCCAGCATTTT.

This chain connects TRBV6-4 to TRBJ2-3; D is possibly TRBD2 (7 bases). The CDR3 contains 17 residues. Germline V lookup: CDR1 MRHNA, CDR2 SNTAGT. V shed 11 bases and J shed 1 base, with 25 bases lying between them. The CDR3 is CAGNSGPSGGRTDTQYF. The CDR3 DNA follows: TGTGCCGGCAATTCGGGACCCTCGGGGGGCCGCACAGATACGCAGTATTTT.

The chain uses TRBV6-1 and TRBJ1-5; TRBD1 aligns across 9 bases. The CDR3 length is 18 residues. Germline lookup yields CDR1 MNHNS and CDR2 SASEGT. With V trimmed by 4 bases and J by 3 bases, 13 bases remained unmatched. CDR3 amino acids: CASSGVVQGAGPNQPQHF. Written as DNA, the CDR3 is TGTGCCAGCAGTGGAGTGGTACAGGGGGCGGGACCCAATCAGCCCCAGCATTTT.

The chain has TRBV5-1 and TRBJ2-7, with 7 positions matching TRBD1. Per the germline V gene, CDR1 is SGHRS and CDR2 is YFSETQ. With 6 bases clipped from V and 6 bases from J, the junction kept 12 bases outside the gene matches. The CDR3 is made up of 14 amino acids. CDR3 sequence (DNA): TGCGCCAGCACTATCGCAGGGGGTCAAGGCGAGCAGTACTTC. Residues: CASTIAGGQGEQYF.

The CDR3: CASTSSGGSFTDTQYF. The CDR3 DNA reads TGCGCCAGCACCTCTTCCGGGGGCTCCTTCACAGATACGCAGTATTTT. The rearrangement joins TRBV5-1 to TRBJ2-3; either TRBD1 or TRBD2 may fit D (6 bases each). The CDR3 length is 16 residues. In germline, CDR1 is SGHRS, CDR2 YFSETQ. V gave up 6 bases and J gave up 2 bases, with 19 bases separating them.

This clone has only a few counts. The chain is built from TRBV10-1 and TRBJ2-2; the D is unclear. This CDR3 is 12 amino acids long. V was trimmed by 8 bases and J by 3 bases, leaving 7 bases between them. Germline CDR1 and CDR2: WNHNN and SYGVQD (reference sequence). The CDR3 reads CASALYTGELFF. The CDR3 DNA sequence: TGCGCCAGCGCTTTGTACACCGGGGAGCTGTTTTTT.

The CDR3 DNA sequence: TGTGCCAGTAGTATAGAGGCAGGAACCACTGAAGCTTTCTTT. This encodes CASSIEAGTTEAFF. The V gene is TRBV19, the J gene TRBJ1-1, with unresolved D. This CDR3 comprises 14 residues. V gave up 0 bases and J gave up 4 bases, with 9 bases separating them. Germline V gene data show CDR1 as LNHDA and CDR2 as SQIVND (reference sequence).

The chain joins TRBV18 to TRBJ1-1; D unresolved. CDR1 is KGHSH, CDR2 LQKENI, per germline. Trimming stripped 5 bases from V and 0 bases from J, with 10 bases between. The CDR3 extends over 14 amino acids. Here the CDR3 DNA reads TGTGCCAGCTCAGAGACTGTTCTGAACACTGAAGCTTTCTTT. Its protein product is CASSETVLNTEAFF.

This clone appeared a single time. This rearrangement joins TRBV2 to TRBJ1-4, with D unclear. Trimming cost V 8 bases and J 6 bases, with 25 bases left between them. Looked up from germline, CDR1 is SNHLY and CDR2 is FYNNEI. This CDR3 has 17 amino acids. The CDR3: CASRDYRGQLRDEKLFF. DNA for the CDR3: TGTGCCAGCCGAGACTACAGAGGGCAGCTCCGTGATGAAAAACTGTTTTTT.